In its sample, the clone carrying this T cell receptor (beta chain) was seen a few times. Antigen: not known. Every bit of the isolated RNA underwent reverse transcription, so sequencing read expressed TCRB transcripts. The method was immunoSEQ multiplex PCR; TCRdb's version includes in-frame clones alone and lacks a portion of them. Of more than 300,000 clones listed, around a tenth are singletons. The data originate from a study of beta chain features in type 1 diabetes. Study-wide results and caveats: Naive, central memory and Treg TCRB repertoires appeared more alike in patients than in healthy donors. Shorter TCRB CDR3s, moderately but significantly so, were found in Type 1 diabetes patients in all four CD4+ subsets. Equally in patients and controls, PCR might preferentially amplify shorter templates. Here, the possible influence of HLA type (on TCRB rearrangement) remained unresolved.

Staining for CD45RO/CCR7/CD25/CD127/CD95/CD27 allowed sorting of CD4+ naive, central memory, regulatory and stem cell-like memory cells. With V trimmed by 6 bases and J by 1 base, 8 bases remained unmatched. CDR1 is MDHEN, CDR2 SYDVKM, per germline. This CDR3 has 15 residues. The receptor's source is a man aged 25-45 years with type 1 diabetes. This chain joins TRBV28 and TRBJ2-5, with 7 bases aligning to TRBD1. The source material was central memory CD4+ T cells from blood. In DNA form, the CDR3 reads TGTGCCAGCAGCCGCGGACAGGCGTCCCAAGAGACCCAGTACTTC. Amino acids: CASSRGQASQETQYF.